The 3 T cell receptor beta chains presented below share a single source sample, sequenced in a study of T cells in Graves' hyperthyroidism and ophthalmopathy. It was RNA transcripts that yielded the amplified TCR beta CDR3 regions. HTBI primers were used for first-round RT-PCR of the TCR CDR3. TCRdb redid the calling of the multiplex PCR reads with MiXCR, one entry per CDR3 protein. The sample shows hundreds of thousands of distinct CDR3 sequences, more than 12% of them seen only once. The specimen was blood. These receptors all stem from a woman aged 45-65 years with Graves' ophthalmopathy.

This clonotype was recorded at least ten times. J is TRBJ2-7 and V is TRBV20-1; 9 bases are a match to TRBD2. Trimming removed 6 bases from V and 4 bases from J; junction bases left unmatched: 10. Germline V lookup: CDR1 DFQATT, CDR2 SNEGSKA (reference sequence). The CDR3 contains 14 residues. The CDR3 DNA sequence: TGCAGTGCCATCCGATCTAGCGGGAAATACGAGCAGTACTTC. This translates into CSAIRSSGKYEQYF.

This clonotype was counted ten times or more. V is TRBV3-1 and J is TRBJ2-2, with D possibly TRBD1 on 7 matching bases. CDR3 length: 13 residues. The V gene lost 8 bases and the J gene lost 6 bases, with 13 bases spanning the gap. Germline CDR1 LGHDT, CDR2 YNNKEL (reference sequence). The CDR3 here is CASRQGGSGELFF. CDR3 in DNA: TGTGCCAGCCGTCAGGGGGGTTCCGGGGAGCTGTTTTTT.

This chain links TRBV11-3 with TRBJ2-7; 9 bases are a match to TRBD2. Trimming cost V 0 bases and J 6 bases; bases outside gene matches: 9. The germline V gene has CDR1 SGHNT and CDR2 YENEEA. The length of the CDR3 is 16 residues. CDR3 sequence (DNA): TGTGCCAGCAGCTTAGAGCCCTTAGCGGGAGCTTCCGAGCAGTACTTC. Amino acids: CASSLEPLAGASEQYF.